This T cell receptor (beta chain) was identified during a study of human T cells and chemical hapten exposure. The V end was cut by 3 bases, the J end by 7 bases, with 7 bases between. This CDR3 spans 12 amino acids. TCRdb re-derived calls from the RACE reads in MiXCR, one entry per CDR3 protein. The repertoire holds 130,000 or so distinct CDR3 sequences, with 11% as singletons. The time point: patch test 3, about 24 weeks after DPC sensitization. Noted treatment: therapeutic diphenylcyclopropenone sensitization with weekly scalp DPC. This clonotype was seen more than once but under ten times. The receptor comes from a woman in her forties or fifties with alopecia areata. Some clones in this sample may be carry-over from other donors' samples. This rearrangement joins TRBV12-3 or TRBV12-4 to TRBJ1-5; D is ambiguous. This sample comprised whole blood, obtained in connection with sensitization to the hapten diphenylcyclopropenone (DPC). CDR3 DNA sequence: TGTGCCAGCAGTTTCCTGGAACAGCCCCAGCATTTT. Protein: CASSFLEQPQHF.